This T cell receptor beta chain was identified during a study of cytomegalovirus exposure and HLA in healthy donors. Study findings and constraints: It was reportedly the case that the classifier diagnosed cytomegalovirus status with high specificity and sensitivity. One later analysis, an examination of the roughly 110 validation repertoires, found that first-cohort TCR clusters tended to co-occur in them.

As for this clone: Its antigen is unidentified.

Assay used: immunoSEQ multiplex PCR; TCRdb lists only in-frame clones, some missing. The data contain 100,000 or so clones, about 85% of them singletons. Sequencing was done on a sample of PBMCs. The TCR sequence derives from a man aged 18 to 35 in good health and CMV-seropositive.

CDR3 in DNA: TGTGCCAGTAGTATACAAGGGGTCCTCAATCAGCCCCAGCATTTT. Encoded protein: CASSIQGVLNQPQHF. This rearrangement joins TRBV19 to TRBJ1-5; D may be TRBD1 (5 bases). With 2 bases removed from V and 3 bases from J, the gap between germline ends came to 11 bases. The length of the CDR3 is 15 residues. Per the germline V gene, CDR1 is LNHDA and CDR2 is SQIVND (reference sequence).